The subject of this entry is one T cell receptor beta chain. The data originate from a study of cytomegalovirus exposure and HLA in healthy donors. Amplification used 60 Vbeta primers and 13 Jbeta primers. This table comes from immunoSEQ multiplex PCR, and its TCRdb copy is limited to in-frame clones, with some not included. The data hold about 120,000 clones, with approximately 80% observed a single time. V lost 5 bases and J lost 7; bases outside the gene matches: 13. In germline, CDR1 is PRHDT, CDR2 FYEKMQ (reference sequence). The CDR3 extends over 16 amino acids. The source material was PBMCs. The genes are TRBV13 and TRBJ1-2; 10 nucleotides align to TRBD1. The sequence was collected from a woman aged 18-29 years in good health and CMV-seronegative. CDR3 protein: CASSLTDRGRMGGYTF. The CDR3 coding sequence is TGTGCCAGCAGCCTAACCGACAGGGGGCGGATGGGTGGCTACACCTTC.